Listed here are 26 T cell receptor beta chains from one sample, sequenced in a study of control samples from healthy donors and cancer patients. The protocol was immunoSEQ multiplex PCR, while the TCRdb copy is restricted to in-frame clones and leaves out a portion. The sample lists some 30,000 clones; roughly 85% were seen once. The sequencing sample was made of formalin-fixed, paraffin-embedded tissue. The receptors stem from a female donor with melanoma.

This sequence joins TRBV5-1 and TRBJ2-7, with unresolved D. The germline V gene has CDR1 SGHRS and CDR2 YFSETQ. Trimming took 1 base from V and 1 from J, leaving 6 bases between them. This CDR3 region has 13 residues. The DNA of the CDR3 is TGCGCCAGCAGCTTGTACGGATCCTACGAGCAGTACTTC. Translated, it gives CASSLYGSYEQYF.

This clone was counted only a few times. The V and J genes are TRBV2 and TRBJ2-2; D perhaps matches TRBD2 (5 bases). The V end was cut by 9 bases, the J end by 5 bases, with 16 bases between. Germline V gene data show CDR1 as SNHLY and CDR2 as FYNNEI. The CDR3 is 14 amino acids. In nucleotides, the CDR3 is TGTGCCAGTTGGACTGGCCTGGGAACCGGGGAGCTGTTTTTT. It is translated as CASWTGLGTGELFF.

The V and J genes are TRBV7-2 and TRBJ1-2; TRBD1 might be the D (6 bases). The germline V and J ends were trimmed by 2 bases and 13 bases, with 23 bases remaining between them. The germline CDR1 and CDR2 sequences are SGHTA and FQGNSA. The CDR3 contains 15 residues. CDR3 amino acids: CASSLWGIRGPGSTF. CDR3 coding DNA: TGTGCCAGCAGCTTATGGGGGATACGGGGGCCGGGTTCCACCTTC.

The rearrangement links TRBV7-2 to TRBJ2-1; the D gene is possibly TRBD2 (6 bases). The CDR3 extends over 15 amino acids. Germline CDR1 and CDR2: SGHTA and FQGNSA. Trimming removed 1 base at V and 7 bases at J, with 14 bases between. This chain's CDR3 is CASSLVGGRGNEQFF. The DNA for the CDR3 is TGTGCCAGCAGCTTAGTCGGGGGTCGGGGGAATGAGCAGTTCTTC. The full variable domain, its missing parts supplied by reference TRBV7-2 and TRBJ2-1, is GAGVSQSPSNKVTEKGKDVELRCDPISGHTALYWYRQSLGQGLEFLIYFQGNSAPDKSGLPSDRFSAERTGGSVSTLTIQRTQQEDSAVYLCASSLVGGRGNEQFFGPGTRLTVL.

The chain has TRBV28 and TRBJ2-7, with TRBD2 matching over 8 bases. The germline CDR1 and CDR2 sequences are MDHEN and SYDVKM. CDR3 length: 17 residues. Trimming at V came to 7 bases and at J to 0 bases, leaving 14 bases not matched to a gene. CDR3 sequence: CASNNPGGLPFSYEQYF. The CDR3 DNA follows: TGTGCCAGCAATAACCCGGGAGGGCTTCCTTTCTCCTACGAGCAGTACTTC. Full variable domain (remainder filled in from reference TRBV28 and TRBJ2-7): DVKVTQSSRYLVKRTGEKVFLECVQDMDHENMFWYRQDPGLGLRLIYFSYDVKMKEKGDIPEGYSVSREKKERFSLILESASTNQTSMYLCASNNPGGLPFSYEQYFGPGTRLTVT.

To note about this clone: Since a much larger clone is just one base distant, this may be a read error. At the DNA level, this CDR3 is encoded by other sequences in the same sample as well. This chain's CDR3 is CARSPRAGGGNNQPQHF. The CDR3, as DNA: TGTGCCAGAAGCCCCAGGGCGGGTGGGGGGAACAATCAGCCCCAGCATTTT. This chain links TRBV5-3 with TRBJ1-5; TRBD1 might be the D (5 bases). TRBV5-3 is treated as an ORF (open reading frame) with a function not yet certain. The germline V and J ends were trimmed by 4 bases and 3 bases, with 20 bases remaining between them. This CDR3 is 17 amino acids long.

In nucleotides, the CDR3 is TGTGCCAGCAGCTTAGTCACTAGCGGGAGTGATACGCAGTATTTT. It specifies CASSLVTSGSDTQYF. V is TRBV7-9 and J is TRBJ2-3; 11 nucleotides align to TRBD2. The germline V gene has CDR1 SEHNR and CDR2 FQNEAQ (reference sequence). CDR3 length: 15 residues. V lost 1 base and J lost 6; bases outside the gene matches: 3.

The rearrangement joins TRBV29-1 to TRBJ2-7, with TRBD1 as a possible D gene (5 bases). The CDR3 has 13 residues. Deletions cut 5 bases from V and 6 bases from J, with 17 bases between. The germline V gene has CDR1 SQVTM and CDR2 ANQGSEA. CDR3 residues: CSVLDPRRAEQYF. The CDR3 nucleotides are TGCAGCGTTTTAGACCCCCGCAGGGCCGAGCAGTACTTC.

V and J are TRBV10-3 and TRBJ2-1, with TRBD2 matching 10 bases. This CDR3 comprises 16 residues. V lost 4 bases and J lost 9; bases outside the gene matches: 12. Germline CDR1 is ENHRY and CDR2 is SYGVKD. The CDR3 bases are TGTGCCATCAGTGGGCCAGCGGGAGGGCCAGATACTGAGCAGTTCTTC. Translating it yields CAISGPAGGPDTEQFF.

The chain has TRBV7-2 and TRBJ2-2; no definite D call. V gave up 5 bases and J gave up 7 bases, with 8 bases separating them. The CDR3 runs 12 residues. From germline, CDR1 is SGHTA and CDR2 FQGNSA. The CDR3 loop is CASSHEVGELFF. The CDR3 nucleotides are TGTGCCAGCAGCCATGAGGTCGGGGAGCTGTTTTTT.

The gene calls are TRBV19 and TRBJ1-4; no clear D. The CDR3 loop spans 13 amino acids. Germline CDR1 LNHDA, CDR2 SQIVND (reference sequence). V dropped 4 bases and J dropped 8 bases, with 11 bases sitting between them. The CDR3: CASSRGSIEKLFF. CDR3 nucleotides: TGTGCCAGTAGTAGGGGATCTATCGAAAAACTGTTTTTT.

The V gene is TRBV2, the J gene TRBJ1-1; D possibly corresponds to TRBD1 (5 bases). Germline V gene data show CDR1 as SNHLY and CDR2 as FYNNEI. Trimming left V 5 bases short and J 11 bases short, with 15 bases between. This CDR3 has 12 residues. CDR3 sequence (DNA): TGTGCCAGCAGTTCCGGGGCCCCGACGGCTTTCTTT. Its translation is CASSSGAPTAFF.

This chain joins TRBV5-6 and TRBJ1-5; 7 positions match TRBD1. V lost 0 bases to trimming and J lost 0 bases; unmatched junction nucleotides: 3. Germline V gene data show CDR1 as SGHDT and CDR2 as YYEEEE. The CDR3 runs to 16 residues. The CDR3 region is CASSLAGGDSNQPQHF. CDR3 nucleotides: TGTGCCAGCAGCTTGGCAGGGGGAGATAGCAATCAGCCCCAGCATTTT.

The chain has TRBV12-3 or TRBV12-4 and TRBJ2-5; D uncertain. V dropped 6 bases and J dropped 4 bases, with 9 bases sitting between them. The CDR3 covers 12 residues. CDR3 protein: CASSLFGETQYF. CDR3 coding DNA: TGTGCCAGCAGCCTGTTCGGAGAGACCCAGTACTTC.

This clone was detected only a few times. CDR3 DNA sequence: TGTGCCAGCAGTGAGCATACAGGGTCAGGCTACACCTTC. Amino acids: CASSEHTGSGYTF. This chain joins TRBV6-4 and TRBJ1-2, with D perhaps TRBD1 (6 bases). Germline V gene sequence: CDR1 MRHNA, CDR2 SNTAGT. CDR3 size: 13 residues. V was trimmed by 3 bases and J by 8 bases, leaving 13 bases between them.

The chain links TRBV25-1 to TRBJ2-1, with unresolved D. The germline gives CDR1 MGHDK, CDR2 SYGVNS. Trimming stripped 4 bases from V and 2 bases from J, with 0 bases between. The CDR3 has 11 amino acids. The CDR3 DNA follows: TGTGCCAGCAGTGCCTACAATGAGCAGTTCTTC. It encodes CASSAYNEQFF. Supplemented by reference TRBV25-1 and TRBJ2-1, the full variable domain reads EADIYQTPRYLVIGTGKKITLECSQTMGHDKMYWYQQDPGMELHLIHYSYGVNSTEKGDLSSESTVSRIRTEHFPLTLESARPSHTSQYLCASSAYNEQFFGPGTRLTVL.

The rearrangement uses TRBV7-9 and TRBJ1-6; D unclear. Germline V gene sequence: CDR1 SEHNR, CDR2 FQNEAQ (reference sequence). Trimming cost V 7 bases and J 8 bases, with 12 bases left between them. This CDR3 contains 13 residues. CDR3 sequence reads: CASTTGGDSPLHF. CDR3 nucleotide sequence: TGTGCCAGCACCACGGGCGGAGATTCACCCCTCCACTTT.

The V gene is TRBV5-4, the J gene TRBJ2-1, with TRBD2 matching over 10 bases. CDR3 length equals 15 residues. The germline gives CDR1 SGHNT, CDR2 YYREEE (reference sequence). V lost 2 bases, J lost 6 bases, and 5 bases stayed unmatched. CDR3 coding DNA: TGTGCCAGCAGCTTTCCAACTAGCGGGATCAATGAGCAGTTCTTC. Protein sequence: CASSFPTSGINEQFF.

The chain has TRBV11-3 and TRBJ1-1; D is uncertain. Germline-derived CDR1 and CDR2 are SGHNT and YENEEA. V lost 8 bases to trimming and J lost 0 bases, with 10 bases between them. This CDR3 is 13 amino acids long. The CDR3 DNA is TGTGCCAGCTCTCTACAGCTGAACACTGAAGCTTTCTTT. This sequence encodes CASSLQLNTEAFF.

The CDR3 here is CAGAPLNTEAFF. The DNA for the CDR3 is TGTGCCGGAGCCCCGCTGAACACTGAAGCTTTCTTT. This chain joins TRBV6-4 and TRBJ1-1; D unresolved. V gave up 11 bases and J gave up 0 bases, with 10 bases separating them. Germline lookup yields CDR1 MRHNA and CDR2 SNTAGT. The CDR3 has 12 amino acids.

The CDR3 sequence is CASSSNTDTQYF. Written as DNA, the CDR3 is TGTGCCAGTAGCTCGAACACAGATACGCAGTATTTT. This chain joins TRBV19 and TRBJ2-3; D uncertain. CDR1 and CDR2 (germline): LNHDA, SQIVND (reference sequence). Trimming removed 6 bases at V and 2 bases at J, with 6 bases between. CDR3 length: 12 residues.

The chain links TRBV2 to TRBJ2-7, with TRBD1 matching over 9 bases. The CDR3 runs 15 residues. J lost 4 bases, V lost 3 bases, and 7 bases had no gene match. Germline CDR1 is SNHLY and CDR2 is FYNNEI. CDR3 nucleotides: TGTGCCAGCAGTGAGGTGGGGACAGGGCTTTACGAGCAGTACTTC. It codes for CASSEVGTGLYEQYF.

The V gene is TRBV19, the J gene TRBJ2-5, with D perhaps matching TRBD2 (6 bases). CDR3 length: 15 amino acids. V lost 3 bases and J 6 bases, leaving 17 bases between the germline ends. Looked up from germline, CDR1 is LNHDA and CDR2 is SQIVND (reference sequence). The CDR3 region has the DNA TGTGCCAGTAGTATGGAACGAGCGGGTTTGCAGACCCAGTACTTC. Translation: CASSMERAGLQTQYF.

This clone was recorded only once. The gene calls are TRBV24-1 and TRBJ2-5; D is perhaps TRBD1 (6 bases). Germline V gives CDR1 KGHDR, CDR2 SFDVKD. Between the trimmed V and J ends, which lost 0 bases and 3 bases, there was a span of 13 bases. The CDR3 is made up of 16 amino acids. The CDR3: CATSDLTLGQKETQYF. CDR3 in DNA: TGTGCCACCAGTGATTTGACGTTAGGACAGAAAGAGACCCAGTACTTC.

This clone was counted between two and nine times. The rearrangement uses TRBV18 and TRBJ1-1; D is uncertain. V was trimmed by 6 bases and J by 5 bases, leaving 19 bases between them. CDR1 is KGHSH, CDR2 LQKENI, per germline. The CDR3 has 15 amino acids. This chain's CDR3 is CASSLRGPRRTEAFF. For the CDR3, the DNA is TGTGCCAGCTCTCTTCGCGGACCCAGGCGGACTGAAGCTTTCTTT.

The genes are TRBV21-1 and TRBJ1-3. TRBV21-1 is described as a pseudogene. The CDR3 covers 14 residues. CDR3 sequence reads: CASSHGSSGNTIYF. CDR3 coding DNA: TGTGCCAGCAGCCATGGGAGTTCTGGAAACACCATATATTTT.